The subject of this entry is one T cell receptor beta chain. The data were taken from a study of blood T cell repertoires in COVID-19. Per the original data handling: Estimated nucleated cell counts came from reference gene primer amplification. Some clones are missing from TCRdb's copy, which holds only in-frame ones; the method was immunoSEQ multiplex PCR. D and trimming come from the DNA, and the V and J calls and clone size come from that table. The sample records 80,000 to 100,000 clones, approximately 86% being singletons. Germline CDR1 is LNHNV and CDR2 is YYDKDF (reference sequence). The length of the CDR3 is 15 residues. The ends were cut back, 4 bases at V and 3 bases at J, with 15 bases in the middle.

Sequenced material: peripheral blood. The source is a woman of 80 years or more with acute or convalescent COVID-19. V and J are TRBV15 and TRBJ2-5; perhaps TRBD1 as D (5 bases). CDR3 residues: CATSIPAGIEETQYF. The CDR3 DNA reads TGTGCCACCAGCATACCCGCAGGGATAGAAGAGACCCAGTACTTC.